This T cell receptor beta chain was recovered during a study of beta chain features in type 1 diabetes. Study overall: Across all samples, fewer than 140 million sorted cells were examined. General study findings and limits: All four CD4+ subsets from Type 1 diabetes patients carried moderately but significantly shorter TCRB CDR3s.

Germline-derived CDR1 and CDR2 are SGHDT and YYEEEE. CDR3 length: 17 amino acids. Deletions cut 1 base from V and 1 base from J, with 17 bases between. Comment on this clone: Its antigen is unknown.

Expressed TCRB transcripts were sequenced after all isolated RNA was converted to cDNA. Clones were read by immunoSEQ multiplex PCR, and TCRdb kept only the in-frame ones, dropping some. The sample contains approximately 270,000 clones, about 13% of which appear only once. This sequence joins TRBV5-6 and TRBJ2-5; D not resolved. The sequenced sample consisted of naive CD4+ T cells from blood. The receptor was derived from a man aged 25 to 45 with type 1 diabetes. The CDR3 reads CASSLITGAQTQETQYF. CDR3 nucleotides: TGTGCCAGCAGCTTGATTACCGGAGCTCAGACCCAAGAGACCCAGTACTTC.